A single sample gave rise to the 12 T cell receptor beta chains below, sequenced in a study of shared clonotypes between healthy human individuals. This table comes from immunoSEQ multiplex PCR, and its TCRdb copy is limited to in-frame clones, with some not included. The sample lists millions of clones; roughly 94% were seen once. Terminally differentiated effector memory CD45RA+ cells were excluded by CCR7 positive selection of CD45RO-negative cells. The sequenced material came from naive CD8+ T cells sorted from blood. The source is a man aged 18 to 29 in good health.

The V and J genes are TRBV2 and TRBJ2-1; D unresolved. V lost 6 bases and J lost 9, with 12 bases in between. The germline V gene has CDR1 SNHLY and CDR2 FYNNEI. The CDR3 has 12 residues. CDR3 loop: CASRTDKGEQFF. CDR3 bases: TGTGCCAGCAGGACCGACAAGGGTGAGCAGTTCTTC.

This clone was seen just once. This chain uses TRBV4-3 with TRBJ2-3; 7 bases are a match to TRBD2. The germline gives CDR1 LGHNA, CDR2 YSLEER. The CDR3 is 16 amino acids. The V segment lost 0 bases and the J segment 3 bases; nucleotides outside the gene matches: 6. In DNA form, the CDR3 reads TGCGCCAGCAGCCAAGATTCAGCGGGAAGGACAGATACGCAGTATTTT. As protein: CASSQDSAGRTDTQYF.

The V and J genes are TRBV27 and TRBJ2-3, with TRBD1 matching over 7 bases. Germline CDR1 is MNHEY and CDR2 is SMNVEV (reference sequence). V lost 5 bases to trimming and J lost 4 bases; unmatched junction nucleotides: 6. This CDR3 has 14 residues. CDR3 region: CASSSKQGPDTQYF. The DNA for the CDR3 is TGTGCCAGCAGTAGCAAACAGGGGCCAGATACGCAGTATTTT.

This chain connects TRBV4-3 to TRBJ2-7; D not certain. This CDR3 has 16 amino acids. V lost 0 bases to trimming and J lost 7 bases, with 19 bases between them. Germline V lookup: CDR1 LGHNA, CDR2 YSLEER. The CDR3 here is CASSQDLEVTVGEQYF. CDR3 nucleotides: TGCGCCAGCAGCCAAGATCTAGAAGTCACGGTCGGGGAGCAGTACTTC.

The chain joins TRBV5-1 to TRBJ1-2, with D hard to call. Trimming removed 4 bases at V and 4 bases at J, with 11 bases between. Germline CDR1 and CDR2: SGHRS and YFSETQ. The CDR3 has 13 amino acids. Here the CDR3 reads CASSPGDFYGYTF. The CDR3 nucleotides are TGCGCCAGCAGCCCCGGGGATTTCTATGGCTACACCTTC.

The J gene is TRBJ2-7, the V gene TRBV6-6, with 8 bases aligning to TRBD2. The CDR3 is made up of 12 amino acids. Trimming cost V 8 bases and J 7 bases; bases outside gene matches: 7. Germline lookup yields CDR1 MNHNY and CDR2 SVGAGI (reference sequence). The DNA for the CDR3 is TGTGCCAGCGGGACTAGTGTCTGGGAGCAGTACTTC. Translated: CASGTSVWEQYF.

As DNA, the CDR3 is TGTGCCGGCCGGGACAAGAACACCGGGGAGCTGTTTTTT. Protein sequence: CAGRDKNTGELFF. The chain combines TRBV19 with TRBJ2-2, with D perhaps matching TRBD1 (6 bases). Germline CDR1 LNHDA, CDR2 SQIVND (reference sequence). The V and J ends lost 11 bases and 1 base respectively, with 11 bases between them. The CDR3 spans 13 residues.

The rearrangement uses TRBV5-6 and TRBJ1-2; D gene ambiguous. Germline assignment: CDR1 SGHDT and CDR2 YYEEEE. Trimming took off 3 bases at V and 7 bases at J, with 16 bases between the two ends. This CDR3 has 14 residues. The CDR3 here is CASSSNGGSSGYTF. For the CDR3, the DNA is TGTGCCAGCAGCTCAAACGGAGGGTCGAGTGGCTACACCTTC. Combining the CDR3 with reference TRBV5-6 and TRBJ1-2 gives the whole variable domain DAGVTQSPTHLIKTRGQQVTLRCSPKSGHDTVSWYQQALGQGPQFIFQYYEEEERQRGNFPDRFSGHQFPNYSSELNVNALLLGDSALYLCASSSNGGSSGYTFGSGTRLTVV.

The rearrangement uses TRBV7-9 and TRBJ2-5; no clear D gene. Trimming removed 5 bases from V and 2 bases from J, with 12 bases in between. Germline CDR1 and CDR2: SEHNR and FQNEAQ (reference sequence). This CDR3 contains 14 residues. The CDR3 nucleotides are TGTGCCAGCAGCGTCCTAGAAAAGCAAGAGACCCAGTACTTC. It translates to CASSVLEKQETQYF.

The chain couples TRBV27 to TRBJ2-2; D is uncertain. This CDR3 is 12 amino acids long. V lost 2 bases and J lost 6, with 4 bases in between. Germline loops: CDR1 MNHEY, CDR2 SMNVEV (reference sequence). Here the CDR3 DNA reads TGTGCCAGCAGTTTACCGCCCGGGGAGCTGTTTTTT. This translates into CASSLPPGELFF.

The chain combines TRBV4-3 with TRBJ1-4; no firm D call. CDR1 and CDR2 (germline): LGHNA, YSLEER. V was cut by 0 bases and J by 8 bases, with 13 bases left in between. CDR3 length: 15 amino acids. This CDR3 is CASSQDGERKEKLFF. The CDR3 nucleotides read TGCGCCAGCAGCCAAGATGGAGAGAGAAAGGAAAAACTGTTTTTT.

This clone was seen a few times. The V and J genes are TRBV5-1 and TRBJ2-1, with D perhaps matching TRBD1 (6 bases). The CDR3 runs 18 residues. The V end was cut by 0 bases, the J end by 0 bases, with 16 bases between. Germline V gene lookup returns CDR1 SGHRS and CDR2 YFSETQ. CDR3 sequence (DNA): TGCGCCAGCAGCTTGGGACAGGCCAGGTACGGCTCCTACAATGAGCAGTTCTTC. It yields the protein CASSLGQARYGSYNEQFF. Full variable domain (missing parts from reference TRBV5-1 and TRBJ2-1): KAGVTQTPRYLIKTRGQQVTLSCSPISGHRSVSWYQQTPGQGLQFLFEYFSETQRNKGNFPGRFSGRQFSNSRSEMNVSTLELGDSALYLCASSLGQARYGSYNEQFFGPGTRLTVL.